This T cell receptor (beta chain) was sequenced for a study of CD8+CD57+ T cells in acquired aplastic anemia. Notes on the study in general: A set of twenty-nine CD8+ CDR3 sequences was shared between patients and controls, and these sequences appeared highly expressed in patients.

It was patients with CD8+CD57+ cell expansion by flow cytometry who were chosen for sequencing. Severe acquired aplastic anemia affected all patients. Among the patients, none had received any therapy at the time of blood sampling. For this clonotype: No antigen is known for it.

Genomic DNA templated the TCR beta VDJ and CDR3 profiling. TCRdb independently ran MiXCR on the reads; one entry per CDR3 protein. Of 200,000 to 250,000 distinct CDR3 sequences in the sample, around 45% were seen once. Trimming shortened V by 4 bases and J by 5 bases, and 11 bases separated the two germline ends. The CDR3 sequence is 13 residues long. Sample: sorted CD4+, CD8+, or CD8+CD57+ T cells (not recorded which) from PBMCs. The gene calls are TRBV12-3 or TRBV12-4 and TRBJ1-2; weak D call: TRBD1 (6 bases). The sequence was obtained from a human donor with aplastic anemia. The CDR3 sequence is CASSWDKWYGYTF. CDR3 DNA: TGTGCCAGCAGTTGGGACAAGTGGTATGGCTACACCTTC.